The rows below give T cell receptor beta chains drawn from one sample of a study of a mutant IDH1 vaccine in newly diagnosed glioma. The method was immunoSEQ multiplex PCR; TCRdb's version includes in-frame clones alone and lacks a portion of them. The table has some 60,000 clones, over 80% seen once. These TCRs are of unknown antigen specificity. The sequencing here drew on PBMCs, taken from a glioma patient whose treatment included an IDH1 peptide vaccine. These receptors were taken from a man in his forties with glioma. Each CDR3 is given with its conserved first and last residue. D genes are given only for firm matches. Clone size, where shown, is once, few, many, or a class for clones that have expanded.

>TRBV28|NA|NA|TRBJ2-6
CASSPYDTGANVLTF
TGTGCCAGCAGTCCATATGATACTGGGGCCAACGTCCTGACTTTC
>TRBV11-3|NA|NA|TRBJ2-2
CASSVGTPLTGELFF
TGTGCCAGCAGCGTAGGGACACCCCTCACCGGGGAGCTGTTTTTT
>TRBV7-8|NA|NA|TRBJ1-1
CASSHDSKVTEAFF
TGTGCCAGCAGCCACGATAGTAAAGTCACTGAAGCTTTCTTT
>TRBV5-5|NA|NA|TRBJ1-5
CASSPNVGEVQPQHF
TGTGCCAGCAGCCCAAATGTAGGGGAGGTTCAGCCCCAGCATTTT
>TRBV15|NA|NA|TRBJ2-7
CATSRDGGSYEQYF
TGTGCCACCAGCAGGGACGGTGGCTCCTACGAGCAGTACTTC
>TRBV14|NA|NA|TRBJ2-5
CASSQGDLKETQYF
TGTGCCAGCAGCCAAGGGGACCTAAAGGAGACCCAGTACTTC
>TRBV10-3|NA|TRBD2|TRBJ2-7
CAISGSSGSSEQYF
TGTGCCATCAGTGGTTCTAGCGGGAGTTCCGAGCAGTACTTC
>TRBV13|NA|NA|TRBJ1-1
CASSHYHRLSNTEAFF
TGTGCCAGCAGCCACTATCACCGGTTATCGAACACTGAAGCTTTCTTT
>TRBV6-1|NA|TRBD1|TRBJ1-2
CASQTGGTNYGYTF
TGTGCCAGCCAGACAGGGGGTACGAACTATGGCTACACCTTC
>TRBV19|NA|NA|TRBJ1-5
CASSIVGNQPQHF
TGTGCCAGTAGTATAGTCGGCAATCAGCCCCAGCATTTT
>TRBV19|once|TRBD2|TRBJ2-1
CASSTGTSAYNEQFF
TGTGCCAGTAGTACCGGGACTAGCGCTTACAATGAGCAGTTCTTC
>TRBV27|NA|NA|TRBJ2-7
CASSPGQGLAGYEQYF
TGTGCCAGCAGCCCGGGACAGGGACTAGCTGGCTACGAGCAGTACTTC
>TRBV4-1|once|NA|TRBJ2-7
CASSQVPLDPYEQYF
TGCGCCAGCAGCCAAGTCCCACTAGATCCCTACGAGCAGTACTTC
>TRBV7-8|NA|TRBD1|TRBJ1-4
CASSRDRGLEKLFF
TGTGCCAGCAGTCGAGACAGGGGACTTGAAAAACTGTTTTTT
>TRBV5-6|NA|NA|TRBJ2-4
CASTRRPKNIQYF
TGTGCCAGCACCCGACGGCCCAAAAACATTCAGTACTTC
>TRBV6-6|few|NA|TRBJ2-1
CASSYGGGAYNEQFF
TGTGCCAGCAGTTACGGAGGGGGTGCCTACAATGAGCAGTTCTTC
>TRBV4-2|once|NA|TRBJ1-3
CASSTGFGGNTIYF
TGTGCCAGCAGCACAGGATTCGGTGGAAACACCATATATTTT
>TRBV11-3|NA|TRBD2|TRBJ2-7
CATKGLAGTYEQYF
TGTGCCACAAAGGGGCTAGCGGGAACTTACGAGCAGTACTTC
>TRBV7-8|NA|TRBD2|TRBJ2-7
CASSSGLAGRLGYEQYF
TGTGCCAGCAGCTCGGGACTAGCGGGACGATTGGGCTACGAGCAGTACTTC
>TRBV7-7|once|TRBD1|TRBJ1-4
CASSLYTSGTGLGEKLFF
TGTGCTAGCAGCTTATACACATCCGGGACAGGGTTGGGTGAAAAACTGTTTTTT
>TRBV6-1|NA|NA|TRBJ1-5
CASNPSSSGQPQHF
TGTGCCAGCAACCCCTCAAGTAGCGGGCAGCCCCAGCATTTT
>TRBV4-3|few|NA|TRBJ1-2
CASSQGEGFGYTF
TGCGCCAGCAGCCAAGGCGAAGGGTTCGGCTACACCTTC
>TRBV5-1|NA|TRBD2|TRBJ2-7
CASSAGTSTYEQYF
TGCGCCAGCAGCGCCGGGACTAGTACCTACGAGCAGTACTTC
>TRBV6-1|NA|TRBD1|TRBJ1-5
CASSVDRANGQPQHF
TGTGCCAGCAGCGTGGACAGGGCTAATGGGCAGCCCCAGCATTTT
>TRBV5-1|NA|NA|TRBJ1-2
CASSPGPQETNYGYTF
TGCGCCAGCAGCCCCGGGCCACAAGAAACTAACTATGGCTACACCTTC
>TRBV5-4|NA|NA|TRBJ2-4
CASSLSAGSARNIQYF
TGTGCCAGCAGCTTGTCCGCGGGATCAGCTAGAAACATTCAGTACTTC
>TRBV2|NA|NA|TRBJ1-4
CASSEALRGFNEKLFF
TGTGCCAGCAGTGAAGCGCTTCGGGGATTTAATGAAAAACTGTTTTTT
>TRBV9|once|TRBD2|TRBJ2-5
CASSVRPGGGSQETQYF
TGTGCCAGCAGCGTCCGCCCCGGGGGGGGCTCTCAAGAGACCCAGTACTTC
>TRBV20-1|NA|NA|TRBJ1-1
CSASDGGEAFF
TGCAGTGCTAGCGATGGGGGTGAAGCTTTCTTT
>TRBV27|once|NA|TRBJ1-1
CASSSYNSRKTEAFF
TGTGCCAGCTCTTCTTATAACAGCCGGAAGACTGAAGCTTTCTTT
>TRBV5-4|NA|NA|TRBJ1-3
CASSHPDRNTIYF
TGTGCCAGCAGCCACCCCGACAGAAACACCATATATTTT
>TRBV5-5|NA|NA|TRBJ2-7
CASSFSGSSYEQYF
TGTGCCAGCAGCTTCTCGGGAAGCTCCTACGAGCAGTACTTC
>TRBV7-9|NA|NA|TRBJ1-5
CASSRDRTPSNQPQHF
TGTGCCAGCAGCCGAGACAGGACTCCAAGCAATCAGCCCCAGCATTTT
>TRBV18|NA|TRBD2|TRBJ2-1
CASLSGRPSMEQFF
TGTGCCAGCCTCAGCGGGAGGCCCTCTATGGAGCAGTTCTTC
>TRBV2|NA|NA|TRBJ2-7
CASSPGSYEQYF
TGTGCCAGCAGTCCGGGATCCTACGAGCAGTACTTC
>TRBV6-5|NA|NA|TRBJ2-2
CASSYYEGNTGELFF
TGTGCCAGCAGTTACTACGAGGGGAACACCGGGGAGCTGTTTTTT
>TRBV19|NA|TRBD2|TRBJ2-7
CASSGGGSYEQYF
TGTGCCAGTAGTGGGGGGGGTTCCTACGAGCAGTACTTC
>TRBV7-3|NA|TRBD2|TRBJ2-3
CASSPGLATDTQYF
TGTGCCAGCAGCCCAGGACTAGCGACAGATACGCAGTATTTT
>TRBV6-5|NA|TRBD1|TRBJ2-1
CASVPTGGIYNEQFF
TGTGCCAGCGTCCCCACAGGGGGTATCTACAATGAGCAGTTCTTC
>TRBV5-4|NA|NA|TRBJ1-3
CASSLEGVMTGNTIYF
TGTGCCAGCAGCTTGGAAGGGGTAATGACTGGAAACACCATATATTTT
>TRBV9|NA|NA|TRBJ1-1
CASSVKPEGLYNTEAFF
TGTGCCAGCAGCGTAAAACCAGAAGGGCTTTATAACACTGAAGCTTTCTTT